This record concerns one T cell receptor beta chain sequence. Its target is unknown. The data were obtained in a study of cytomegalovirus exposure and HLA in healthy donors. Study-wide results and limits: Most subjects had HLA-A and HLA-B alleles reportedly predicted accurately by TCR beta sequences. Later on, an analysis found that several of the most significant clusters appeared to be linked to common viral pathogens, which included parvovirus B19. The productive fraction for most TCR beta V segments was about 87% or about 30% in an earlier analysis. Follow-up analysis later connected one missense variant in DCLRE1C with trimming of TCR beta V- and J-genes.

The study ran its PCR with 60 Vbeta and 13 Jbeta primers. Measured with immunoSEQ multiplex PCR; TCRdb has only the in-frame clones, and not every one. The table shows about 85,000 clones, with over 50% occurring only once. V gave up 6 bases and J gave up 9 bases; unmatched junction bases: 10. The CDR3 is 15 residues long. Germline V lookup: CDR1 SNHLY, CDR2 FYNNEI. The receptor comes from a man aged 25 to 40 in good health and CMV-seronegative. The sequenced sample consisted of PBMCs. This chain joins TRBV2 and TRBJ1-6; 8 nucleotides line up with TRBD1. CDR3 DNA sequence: TGTGCCAGCAGCTACGGACAGGGTGTGTCTTCACCCCTCCACTTT. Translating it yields CASSYGQGVSSPLHF.